These 25 T cell receptor beta chains were all obtained from the same sample, sequenced in a study of molecular identifiers for immune sequencing clone quantification (dated by TCRdb to 2016 to 2018). Library method: PCR. The data were produced on an Illumina HiSeq 4000. TCRdb redid the processing of the public reads, applying fastp at Q25 and MiXCR, and retained in-frame beta chains. Here each entry gathers all rows of one CDR3 protein and keeps the most common genes and DNA. The sample has approximately 550,000 distinct CDR3 sequences on record, about 21% of them singletons. 0.84% of the sample is taken by the ten largest. The sequenced sample was naive CD8+ T cells from blood, with Jurkat cell RNA spiked in. Read against the paper, the sample's cell subset or site label means: FACS-sorted CD8+CD4-CCR7+CD45RA+ naive T cells. Receptors originate from a human donor in good health. Some libraries in this study had Jurkat cell RNA spiked in.

The chain combines TRBV5-1 with TRBJ2-1, with 9 bases aligning to TRBD2. After removal of 3 bases from V and 9 bases from J, the junction contained 16 bases not matched to a gene. The CDR3 has 17 residues. CDR1 is SGHRS and CDR2 is YFSETQ in the germline V gene. CDR3: CASSSPRVGREGREQFF. CDR3 nucleotides: TGCGCCAGCAGCTCCCCGAGGGTAGGGCGGGAGGGCCGTGAGCAGTTCTTC.

For this clonotype: A much larger clone differs by one base, so this may be a read error. The chain uses TRBV6-4 and TRBJ2-2; 7 bases agree with TRBD1. CDR3 length: 17 amino acids. CDR1 is MRHNA, CDR2 SNTAGT, per germline. The DNA for the CDR3 is TGTGCCAGCAGTGCCACGACAGGGAGTCAGGTCACCCGGGAGCTGTTTTTT. Residues: CASSATTGSQVTRELFF.

This clonotype has ten or more counts. The rearrangement uses TRBV20-1 and TRBJ2-2; D is ambiguous. The V end was cut by 0 bases, the J end by 0 bases, with 2 bases between. CDR1 is DFQATT and CDR2 is SNEGSKA in the germline V gene (reference sequence). The CDR3 has 13 residues. CDR3 protein: CSARDPNTGELFF. The DNA for the CDR3 is TGCAGTGCTAGAGATCCGAACACCGGGGAGCTGTTTTTT.

This clonotype was counted many times. The CDR3 loop is CASSEDPPSTDTQYF. CDR3 nucleotides: TGCGCCAGCAGTGAAGACCCACCGAGCACAGATACGCAGTATTTT. The chain uses TRBV10-2 and TRBJ2-3; D not certain. V dropped 3 bases and J dropped 0 bases, with 10 bases sitting between them. The CDR3 contains 15 residues. CDR1 and CDR2 (germline): WSHSY, SAAADI.

This chain connects TRBV3-1 to TRBJ2-1; 8 positions match TRBD2. The CDR3 is 16 residues long. From germline, CDR1 is LGHDT and CDR2 YNNKEL (reference sequence). The V segment lost 0 bases and the J segment 5 bases; nucleotides outside the gene matches: 6. CDR3 coding DNA: TGTGCCAGCAGCCAAGATCTCAGCGGGGGAGACAATGAGCAGTTCTTC. It specifies CASSQDLSGGDNEQFF.

The genes are TRBV9 and TRBJ2-7, with TRBD2 identical over 10 bases. In germline, CDR1 is SGDLS, CDR2 YYNGEE. This CDR3 has 14 residues. V shed 3 bases, J shed 3 bases, and the junction held 3 bases outside the gene matches. As DNA, the CDR3 is TGTGCCAGCAGCGCTAGCGGGAGCTACTACGAGCAGTACTTC. Residues: CASSASGSYYEQYF.

Of note for this clonotype: As the CDR3 is not closed by the conserved phenylalanine or tryptophan, this likely results from a read error. This rearrangement joins TRBV11-2 to TRBJ2-1; D is unresolved. CDR3 size: 13 residues. CDR1 is SGHAT and CDR2 is FQNNGV in the germline V gene. Trimming removed 1 base from V and 9 bases from J, with 10 bases in between. The CDR3 sequence is CASSLGAFFEQFL. For the CDR3, the DNA is TGTGCCAGCAGCTTAGGGGCCTTTTTTGAGCAGTTCCTC.

Remarks on this clonotype: Because the CDR3 is missing its conserved closing phenylalanine or tryptophan, this is likely a read error. This chain links TRBV4-3 with TRBJ1-1, with 8 bases identical to TRBD1. Germline trimming cut 0 bases from V and 4 bases from J; bases unmatched to any gene: 7. Per germline, CDR1 LGHNA and CDR2 YSLEER. The CDR3 extends over 16 amino acids. The DNA for the CDR3 is TGCGCCAGCAGCCAAGATTTTCGGACAGGGCCCACTGAAGCTTTCTCT. It codes for CASSQDFRTGPTEAFS.

This clonotype was counted between two and nine times. The junction departs from the called germline gene at one end, perhaps through a read error. The chain is built from TRBV7-2 and TRBJ1-5; the D is unclear. The length of the CDR3 is 17 residues. Germline V lookup: CDR1 SGHTA, CDR2 FQGNSA. The CDR3 DNA is TGTGCCAGCGGCTTAAGTGGAAGACTCTATAGCAATCAGCCCCAGCATTTT. Translation: CASGLSGRLYSNQPQHF.

Worth noting for this clonotype: A much larger clonotype is one base distant, so this may be a read error. The chain is built from TRBV27 and TRBJ2-5, with D perhaps being TRBD1 or TRBD2 (5 bases each). This CDR3 has 13 amino acids. Germline CDR1 reads MNHEY; CDR2 reads SMNVEV (reference sequence). Trimming stripped 11 bases from V and 9 bases from J, with 22 bases between. The chain's CDR3 is CAGGNRDPTPQYF. The CDR3 DNA follows: TGTGCCGGCGGTAACCGGGACCCGACGCCCCAGTACTTC.

The DNA of the CDR3 is TGTGCCAGCAGCTCAGAGCGGGGTCCAGATCCCTACGAGCAGTACTTC. Amino acid sequence: CASSSERGPDPYEQYF. The rearrangement links TRBV11-2 to TRBJ2-7; TRBD2 matches at 7 bases. Losses at the gene ends were 4 bases for V and 2 bases for J; bases not matched to a gene: 11. This CDR3 is 16 amino acids long. CDR1 is SGHAT, CDR2 FQNNGV, per germline.

To note about this clonotype: This may arise from a read error, as a much more abundant clone is one base away. The conserved phenylalanine or tryptophan normally closing the CDR3 is absent here, so this likely arose from a read error. The chain joins TRBV7-6 to TRBJ2-5; D remains unclear. Trimming took off 1 base at V and 1 base at J, with 7 bases between the two ends. The CDR3 sequence is 14 residues long. Germline CDR1 SGHVS, CDR2 FNYEAQ. The CDR3 bases are TGTGCCAGCAGCTTAGATTTCGTCCAAGAGACCCAGTACTCC. As protein: CASSLDFVQETQYS.

The sample holds many counts of this clonotype. This chain links TRBV12-5 with TRBJ2-1, with 9 bases identical to TRBD2. This CDR3 is 17 amino acids long. V was clipped by 1 base and J by 8 bases; unmatched bases: 12. Per the germline V gene, CDR1 is LGHNT and CDR2 is FRNRAP. CDR3 region: CASGLGSTGTSTYEQFF. The CDR3 DNA sequence: TGTGCTAGTGGTTTGGGATCAACCGGGACTAGCACCTATGAGCAGTTCTTC.

The genes are TRBV6-5 and TRBJ2-1; the match to TRBD2 covers 14 bases. This CDR3 has 17 residues. In germline, CDR1 is MNHEY, CDR2 SVGAGI. V lost 6 bases and J lost 5; bases outside the gene matches: 9. As DNA, the CDR3 is TGTGCCAGCAGCTCGGGACTAGCGGGAGTAATTCACAATGAGCAGTTCTTC. This sequence encodes CASSSGLAGVIHNEQFF.

This clonotype was counted ten times or more. The chain uses TRBV7-2 and TRBJ2-7; 11 nucleotides match TRBD1. V lost 4 bases, J lost 4 bases, and 3 bases stayed unmatched. The CDR3 consists of 14 residues. Per the germline V gene, CDR1 is SGHTA and CDR2 is FQGNSA. CDR3: CASSWGQGVYEQYF. The CDR3, as DNA: TGTGCCAGCAGCTGGGGACAGGGGGTGTACGAGCAGTACTTC.

As for this clonotype: A much larger clone lies a single base off, so this may be a read error. The chain links TRBV7-9 to TRBJ2-3; 7 bases map to TRBD1. Germline lookup yields CDR1 SEHNR and CDR2 FQNEAQ (reference sequence). The CDR3 contains 15 residues. The CDR3 spells CASSKTGSGTGTQYF. Here the CDR3 DNA reads TGTGCCAGCAGCAAGACAGGGTCGGGCACAGGTACGCAGTATTTT. The full variable domain, completed using reference TRBV7-9 and TRBJ2-3, is DTGVSQNPRHKITKRGQNVTFRCDPISEHNRLYWYRQTLGQGPEFLTYFQNEAQLEKSRLLSDRFSAERPKGSFSTLEIQRTEQGDSAMYLCASSKTGSGTGTQYFGPGTRLTVL.

The gene calls are TRBV20-1 and TRBJ2-1; tentatively, D is TRBD2 (7 bases). V lost 1 base and J 2 bases, leaving 12 bases between the germline ends. The CDR3 length is 15 residues. From germline, CDR1 is DFQATT and CDR2 SNEGSKA (reference sequence). The CDR3 reads CSARVPGGPYNEQFF. As DNA, the CDR3 is TGCAGTGCTAGAGTCCCGGGGGGCCCCTACAATGAGCAGTTCTTC.

This clonotype was found many times. The V gene is TRBV4-1, the J gene TRBJ1-1; D remains unclear. Germline V gene lookup returns CDR1 MGHRA and CDR2 YSYEKL. The CDR3 length is 14 residues. The ends were cut back, 4 bases at V and 1 base at J, with 10 bases in the middle. CDR3: CASSLRNANTEAFF. CDR3 nucleotide sequence: TGCGCCAGCAGCCTACGCAACGCGAACACTGAAGCTTTCTTT.

In its sample, this clonotype was seen many times. The genes are TRBV12-3 or TRBV12-4 and TRBJ1-1; 8 bases align to TRBD1. Losses at the gene ends were 4 bases for V and 3 bases for J; bases not matched to a gene: 4. The CDR3 sequence is 14 residues long. CDR3 sequence reads: CASSWTGSDTEAFF. The CDR3 DNA sequence: TGTGCCAGCAGTTGGACAGGGTCTGACACTGAAGCTTTCTTT.

In regard to this clonotype: Since a much larger clone is just one base distant, this may be a read error. This CDR3 fails to terminate in the conserved phenylalanine or tryptophan, so it likely reflects a read error. This chain uses TRBV27 with TRBJ2-3; a possible D gene is TRBD2 (5 bases). V lost 3 bases and J lost 5, with 9 bases in between. This CDR3 spans 13 amino acids. The germline V gene has CDR1 MNHEY and CDR2 SMNVEV (reference sequence). DNA of the CDR3: TGTGCCAGCAGTTTTGGAGGAGGAGATACGCAGTATCTT. It is translated as CASSFGGGDTQYL.

This clonotype came up a few times. DNA for the CDR3: TGCGCCAGCAGCCAAGTAGGAGAGACAGGGTACAATGAGCAGTTCTTC. This sequence encodes CASSQVGETGYNEQFF. The chain uses TRBV4-3 and TRBJ2-1; 7 nucleotides align to TRBD1. CDR1 LGHNA and CDR2 YSLEER come from the germline V gene. V was clipped by 1 base and J by 4 bases; unmatched bases: 7. This CDR3 has 16 residues.

The sample holds a few counts of this clonotype. The V gene is TRBV28, the J gene TRBJ1-1; a weak D match, TRBD1 (6 bases). The CDR3 is 14 amino acids. Germline CDR1 is MDHEN and CDR2 is SYDVKM. V lost 1 base to trimming and J lost 5 bases, with 11 bases between them. For the CDR3, the DNA is TGTGCCAGCAGTTTATATCAGGGGAGGACTGAAGCTTTCTTT. Encoded protein: CASSLYQGRTEAFF.

Turning to this clonotype: A much more abundant neighbour one base away suggests this may be a read error. The rearrangement links TRBV7-9 to TRBJ1-1; D remains unclear. The length of the CDR3 is 11 residues. Germline values: CDR1 SEHNR, CDR2 FQNEAQ (reference sequence). The CDR3 region has the DNA TGTGCCAGCGGCGGAGGTGCTGAAGCTCTCTTT. Protein: CASGGGAEALF.

Turning to this clonotype: A much bigger clone sits one base away, suggesting this may be a read error. The chain has TRBV7-9 and TRBJ1-1; unclear D gene. Trimming took off 1 base at V and 1 base at J, with 10 bases between the two ends. CDR1 is SEHNR and CDR2 is FQNEAQ in the germline V gene (reference sequence). This CDR3 is built from 15 residues. The CDR3 sequence is CASSLDSRQNTEAFF. In DNA, the CDR3 is TGTGCCAGCAGCTTAGATTCGCGGCAGAACACTGAAGCTTTCTTT.

The chain has TRBV29-1 and TRBJ2-1; 11 positions agree with TRBD2. V lost 3 bases and J lost 3; bases outside the gene matches: 4. The CDR3 is 15 residues long. Germline lookup yields CDR1 SQVTM and CDR2 ANQGSEA. The CDR3 bases are TGCAGCGTTGAGGTGACTAGCGGGATCTACAATGAGCAGTTCTTC. This translates into CSVEVTSGIYNEQFF.